This is a list of T cell receptor beta chains from one sample in a study of siplizumab effects on memory and regulatory T cells. Produced via immunoSEQ multiplex PCR; TCRdb's table is partial and in-frame only. This table has approximately 110,000 clones, roughly 94% appearing once. The sequencing sample was made of Tregs sorted from blood. The receptors originated from a human donor in good health. Each CDR3 is given with its conserved first and last residue.

>TRBJ2-7|14|TRBV19
CASSLGTFTYEQYF
>TRBJ1-5|15|TRBV19
CASSIGGHSNQPQHF
>TRBJ2-6|15|TRBV7-9
CASSLFVSGANVLTF
>TRBJ1-1|13|TRBV11-3
CASSLGRNTEAFF
>TRBJ1-6|15|TRBV27
CASRVRGSYNSPLHF
>TRBJ2-7|11|TRBV2
CASSADYEQYF
>TRBJ2-7|15|TRBV7-2
CASSPRTGPTYEQYF
>TRBJ2-2|14|TRBV2
CASRALMGTGELFF
>TRBJ2-1|14|TRBV7-2
CASSSLSSYNEQFF
>TRBJ2-2|12|TRBV5-1
CASRVNTGELFF
>TRBJ2-7|12|TRBV6-5
CASSPTGYEQYF
>TRBJ2-5|14|TRBV7-2
CASSWVQPAGTQYF
>TRBJ2-3|14|TRBV2
CASGSQGFTDTQYF
>TRBJ1-3|15|TRBV6-6
CASSSPRGAGNTIYF
>TRBJ1-4|16|TRBV18
CASSPGQIATNEKLFF
>TRBJ2-7|13|TRBV30
CAWGLAAGYEQYF
>TRBJ2-7|15|TRBV2
CASGYASGSTYEQYF
>TRBJ2-3|14|TRBV19
CASSIGRGRDTQYF
>TRBJ2-2|13|TRBV6-5
CASMHPNTGELFF
>TRBJ1-1|15|TRBV6-5
CASSYSQGRNTEAFF
>TRBJ2-4|12|TRBV6-5
CASSYGRLAGNF
>TRBJ1-1|15|TRBV6-6
CASTPPRTMNTEAFF
>TRBJ2-7|15|TRBV7-8
CASSPQGGALYEQYF
>TRBJ1-1|13|TRBV5-1
CASSLISGNEAFF
>TRBJ1-2|12|TRBV6-6
CASSQGNYGYTF
>TRBJ1-5|13|TRBV5-4
CASSLQGNQPQHF
>TRBJ1-1|15|TRBV5-1
CASSLLQGGNTEAFF